Following are 2 T cell receptor beta chains from one sample sequenced in a study of identical twins. TCRdb independently ran MiXCR on the 5' RACE reads; one entry per CDR3 protein. The profile covers approximately 240,000 distinct CDR3 sequences, with over 12% appearing a single time and approximately 9.3% taken by the ten largest. Sequences were obtained from memory (CD45RO+) T cells sorted from blood. These receptor sequences come from a woman between 18 and 30 years old in good health.

This clonotype has a handful of counts. The chain couples TRBV20-1 to TRBJ2-7; unclear D gene. Per the germline V gene, CDR1 is DFQATT and CDR2 is SNEGSKA (reference sequence). The V and J ends lost 3 bases and 0 bases respectively, with 9 bases between them. The CDR3 loop spans 13 amino acids. CDR3 in amino acids: CSARDGNSYEQYF. The CDR3 coding sequence is TGCAGTGCTAGGGACGGAAACTCCTACGAGCAGTACTTC.

This clonotype was observed a handful of times. This chain joins TRBV29-1 and TRBJ2-7; TRBD2 agrees at 8 bases. Germline trimming cut 2 bases from V and 6 bases from J; bases unmatched to any gene: 9. Per the germline V gene, CDR1 is SQVTM and CDR2 is ANQGSEA. The CDR3 loop spans 14 amino acids. CDR3 coding DNA: TGCAGCGTTGAACGGGCGGGAGGCCCGGGCGAGCAGTACTTC. Translating gives CSVERAGGPGEQYF.